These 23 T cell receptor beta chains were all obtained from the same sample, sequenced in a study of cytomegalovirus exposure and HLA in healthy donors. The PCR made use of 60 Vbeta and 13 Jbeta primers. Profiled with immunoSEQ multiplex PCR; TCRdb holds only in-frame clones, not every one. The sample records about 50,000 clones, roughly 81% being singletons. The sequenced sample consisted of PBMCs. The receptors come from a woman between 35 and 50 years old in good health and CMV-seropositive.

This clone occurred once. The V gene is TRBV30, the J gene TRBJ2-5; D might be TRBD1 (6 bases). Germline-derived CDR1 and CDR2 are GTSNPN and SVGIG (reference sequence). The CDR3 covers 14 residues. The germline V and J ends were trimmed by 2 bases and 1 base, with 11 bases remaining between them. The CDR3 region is CAWSSGAPQETQYF. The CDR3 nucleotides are TGTGCCTGGAGTTCAGGGGCGCCCCAAGAGACCCAGTACTTC.

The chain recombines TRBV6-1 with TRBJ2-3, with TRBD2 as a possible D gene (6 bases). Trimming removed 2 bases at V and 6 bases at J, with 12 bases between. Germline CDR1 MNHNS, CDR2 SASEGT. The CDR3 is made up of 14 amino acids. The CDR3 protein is CASSERLGPDTQYF. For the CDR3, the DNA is TGTGCCAGCAGTGAAAGACTAGGTCCCGATACGCAGTATTTT.

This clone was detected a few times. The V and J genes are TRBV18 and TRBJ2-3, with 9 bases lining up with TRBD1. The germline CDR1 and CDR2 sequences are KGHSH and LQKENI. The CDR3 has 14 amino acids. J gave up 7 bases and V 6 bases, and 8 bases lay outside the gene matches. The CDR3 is CASSPDRGANTQYF. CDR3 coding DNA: TGTGCCAGCTCTCCGGACAGGGGAGCGAATACGCAGTATTTT.

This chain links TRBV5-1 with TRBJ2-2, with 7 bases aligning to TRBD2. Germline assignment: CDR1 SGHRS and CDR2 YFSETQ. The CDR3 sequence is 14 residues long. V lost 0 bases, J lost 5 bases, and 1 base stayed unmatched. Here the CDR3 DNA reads TGCGCCAGCAGCTTGGGACTAGCTACCGGGGAGCTGTTTTTT. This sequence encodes CASSLGLATGELFF.

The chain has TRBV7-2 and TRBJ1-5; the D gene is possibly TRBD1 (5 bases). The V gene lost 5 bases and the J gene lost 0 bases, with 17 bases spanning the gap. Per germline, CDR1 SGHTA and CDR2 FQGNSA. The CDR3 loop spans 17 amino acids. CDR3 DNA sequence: TGTGCCAGCAGCCCACTTCCTTCAGGGATTAGCAATCAGCCCCAGCATTTT. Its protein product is CASSPLPSGISNQPQHF.

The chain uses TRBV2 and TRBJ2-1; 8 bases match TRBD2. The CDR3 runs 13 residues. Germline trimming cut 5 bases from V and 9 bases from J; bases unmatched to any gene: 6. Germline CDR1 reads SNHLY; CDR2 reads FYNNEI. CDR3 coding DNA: TGTGCCAGCAGTAGGACTAGCCACAGTGAGCAGTTCTTC. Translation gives CASSRTSHSEQFF. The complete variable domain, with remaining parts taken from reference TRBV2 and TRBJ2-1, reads EPEVTQTPSHQVTQMGQEVILRCVPISNHLYFYWYRQILGQKVEFLVSFYNNEISEKSEIFDDQFSVERPDGSNFTLKIRSTKLEDSAMYFCASSRTSHSEQFFGPGTRLTVL.

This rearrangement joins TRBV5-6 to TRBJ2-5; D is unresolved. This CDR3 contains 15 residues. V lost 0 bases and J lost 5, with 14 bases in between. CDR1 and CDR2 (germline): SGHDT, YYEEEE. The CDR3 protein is CASSLDLAAEETQYF. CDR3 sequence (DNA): TGTGCCAGCAGCTTGGATTTGGCGGCAGAGGAGACCCAGTACTTC.

The CDR3 spells CSVLAGVSDTQYF. As DNA, the CDR3 is TGCAGCGTTTTAGCGGGGGTCTCAGATACGCAGTATTTT. The chain joins TRBV29-1 to TRBJ2-3; 9 bases align to TRBD2. The CDR3 spans 13 residues. V was clipped by 5 bases and J by 4 bases; unmatched bases: 4. The germline V gene encodes CDR1 SQVTM and CDR2 ANQGSEA.

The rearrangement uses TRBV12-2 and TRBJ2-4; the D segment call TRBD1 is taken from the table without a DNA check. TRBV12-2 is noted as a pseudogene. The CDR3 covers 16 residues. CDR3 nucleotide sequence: TGTGCAAGTCGCTCGAACAGAATCTTAGCCAAAAACATTCAGTACTTC. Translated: CASRSNRILAKNIQYF.

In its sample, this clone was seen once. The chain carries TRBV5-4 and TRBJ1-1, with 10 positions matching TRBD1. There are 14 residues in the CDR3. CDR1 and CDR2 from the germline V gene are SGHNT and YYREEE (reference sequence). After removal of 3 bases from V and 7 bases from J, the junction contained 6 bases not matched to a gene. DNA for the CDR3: TGTGCCAGCAGCTACGGGACAGGGGATTATGAAGCTTTCTTT. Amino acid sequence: CASSYGTGDYEAFF.

CDR3 protein: CASSSQRGPSSGANVLTF. CDR3 nucleotides: TGTGCCAGCAGCTCGCAACGTGGGCCAAGCTCTGGGGCCAACGTCCTGACTTTC. The V and J genes are TRBV7-7 and TRBJ2-6; D ambiguous. This CDR3 is built from 18 residues. V lost 4 bases to trimming and J lost 0 bases, with 16 bases between them. CDR1 and CDR2 from the germline V gene are SSHAT and FNYEAQ (reference sequence).

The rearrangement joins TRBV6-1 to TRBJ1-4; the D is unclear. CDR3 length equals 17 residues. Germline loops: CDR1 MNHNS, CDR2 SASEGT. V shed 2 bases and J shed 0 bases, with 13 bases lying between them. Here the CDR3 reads CASSERGGGATNEKLFF. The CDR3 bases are TGTGCCAGCAGTGAACGGGGTGGCGGTGCAACTAATGAAAAACTGTTTTTT.

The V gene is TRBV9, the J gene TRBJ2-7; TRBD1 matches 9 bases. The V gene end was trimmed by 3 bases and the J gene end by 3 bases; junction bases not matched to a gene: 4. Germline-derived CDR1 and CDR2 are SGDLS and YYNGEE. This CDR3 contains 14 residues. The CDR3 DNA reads TGTGCCAGCAGCGACGGACAGGGGAACTACGAGCAGTACTTC. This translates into CASSDGQGNYEQYF. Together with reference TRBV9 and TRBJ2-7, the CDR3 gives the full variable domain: DSGVTQTPKHLITATGQRVTLRCSPRSGDLSVYWYQQSLDQGLQFLIQYYNGEERAKGNILERFSAQQFPDLHSELNLSSLELGDSALYFCASSDGQGNYEQYFGPGTRLTVT.

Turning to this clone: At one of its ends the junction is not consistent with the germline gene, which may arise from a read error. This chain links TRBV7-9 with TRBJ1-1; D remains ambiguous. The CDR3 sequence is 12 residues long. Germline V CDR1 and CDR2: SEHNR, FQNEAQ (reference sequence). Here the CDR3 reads CSSSLVGTEAFF. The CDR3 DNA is TGTTCCAGCAGCTTAGTCGGCACTGAAGCTTTCTTT. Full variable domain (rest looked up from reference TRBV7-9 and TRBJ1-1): DTGVSQNPRHKITKRGQNVTFRCDPISEHNRLYWYRQTLGQGPEFLTYFQNEAQLEKSRLLSDRFSAERPKGSFSTLEIQRTEQGDSAMYLCSSSLVGTEAFFGQGTRLTVV.

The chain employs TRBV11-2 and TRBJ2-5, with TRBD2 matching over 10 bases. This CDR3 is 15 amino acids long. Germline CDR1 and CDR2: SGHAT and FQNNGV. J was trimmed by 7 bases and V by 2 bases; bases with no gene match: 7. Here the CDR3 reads CASSLSGGALGTQYF. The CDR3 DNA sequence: TGTGCCAGCAGCTTAAGCGGGGGGGCCTTGGGGACCCAGTACTTC. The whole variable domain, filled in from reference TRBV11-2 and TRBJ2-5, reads EAGVAQSPRYKIIEKRQSVAFWCNPISGHATLYWYQQILGQGPKLLIQFQNNGVVDDSQLPKDRFSAERLKGVDSTLKIQPAKLEDSAVYLCASSLSGGALGTQYFGPGTRLLVL.

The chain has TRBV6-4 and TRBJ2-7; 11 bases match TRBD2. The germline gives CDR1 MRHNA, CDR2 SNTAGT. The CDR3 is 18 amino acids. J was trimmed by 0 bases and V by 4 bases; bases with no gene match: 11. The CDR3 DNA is TGTGCCAGCAGTGCTCGGATTAGACTAGCGGGGATCTCCTACGAGCAGTACTTC. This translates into CASSARIRLAGISYEQYF.

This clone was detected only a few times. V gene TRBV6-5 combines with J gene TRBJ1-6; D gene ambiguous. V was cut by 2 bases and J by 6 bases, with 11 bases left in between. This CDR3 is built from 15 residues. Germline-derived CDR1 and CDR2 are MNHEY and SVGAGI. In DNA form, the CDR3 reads TGTGCCAGCAGTTACGGCGGAGTCTCTAATTCACCCCTCCACTTT. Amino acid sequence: CASSYGGVSNSPLHF.

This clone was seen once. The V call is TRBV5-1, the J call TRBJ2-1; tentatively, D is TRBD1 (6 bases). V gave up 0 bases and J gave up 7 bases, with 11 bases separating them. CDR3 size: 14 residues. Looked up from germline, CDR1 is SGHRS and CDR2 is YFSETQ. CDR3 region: CASSLVDRTNEQFF. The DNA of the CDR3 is TGCGCCAGCAGCTTGGTGGACAGAACTAATGAGCAGTTCTTC.

CDR3 in amino acids: CASSTGIGDIQYF. In DNA, the CDR3 is TGTGCCAGCAGTACAGGGATCGGGGACATTCAGTACTTC. This chain joins TRBV7-8 and TRBJ2-4; maybe TRBD1 (6 bases). The CDR3 has 13 residues. V was cut by 6 bases and J by 8 bases, with 14 bases left in between. CDR1 and CDR2 (germline): SGHVS, FQNEAQ.

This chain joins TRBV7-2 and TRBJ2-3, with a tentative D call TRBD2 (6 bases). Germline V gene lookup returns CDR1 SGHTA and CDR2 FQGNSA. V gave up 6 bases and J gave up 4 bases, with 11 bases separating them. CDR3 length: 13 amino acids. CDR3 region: CASSRERPDTQYF. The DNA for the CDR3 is TGTGCCAGCAGTCGGGAGCGGCCAGATACGCAGTATTTT.

The CDR3 loop reads CASSSRGLLAGNTGELFF. The CDR3 DNA follows: TGTGCCAGCAGCTCCAGGGGGTTACTAGCGGGGAACACCGGGGAGCTGTTTTTT. The V call is TRBV7-6, the J call TRBJ2-2, with 9 bases fitting TRBD2. The CDR3 covers 18 residues. CDR1 SGHVS and CDR2 FNYEAQ come from the germline V gene. V was clipped by 4 bases and J by 1 base; unmatched bases: 10.

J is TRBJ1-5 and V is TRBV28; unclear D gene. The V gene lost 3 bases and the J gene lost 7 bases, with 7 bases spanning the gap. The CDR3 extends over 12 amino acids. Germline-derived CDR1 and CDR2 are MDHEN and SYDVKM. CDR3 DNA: TGTGCCAGCAGTTTCGAGGAACAGCCCCAGCATTTT. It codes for CASSFEEQPQHF.

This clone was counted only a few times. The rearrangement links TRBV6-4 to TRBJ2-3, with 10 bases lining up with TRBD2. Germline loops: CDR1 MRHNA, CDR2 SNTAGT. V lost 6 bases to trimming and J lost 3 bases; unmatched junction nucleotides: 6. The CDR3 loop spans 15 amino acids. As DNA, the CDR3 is TGTGCCAGCAGCCCACAGCGGGGGGGAACAGATACGCAGTATTTT. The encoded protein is CASSPQRGGTDTQYF.